This entry describes one T cell receptor beta chain. Its antigen is currently unknown. The data belong to a study of blood T cells in healthy people across ages. Study-level results: Getting older went along with TCR beta diversity per million T cells dropping roughly linearly.

Each individual donor underwent a draw of approximately 10 milliliters of peripheral blood. RNA extraction gave at least 5 micrograms of total RNA per sample. In germline, CDR1 is MNHEY, CDR2 SMNVEV (reference sequence). This CDR3 has 14 amino acids. V lost 6 bases and J 5 bases, leaving 16 bases between the germline ends. Primers used in a second PCR of roughly 7 to 12 cycles were a sample-barcoded 5' primer and a J-beta primer mix. TCRdb recomputed calls from the 5' RACE reads with MiXCR, one row per CDR3 protein. Of just over 1 million distinct CDR3 sequences in the sample, under 45% were seen once.

The sample was blood. The source of this sequence is a woman aged 60-75 years in good health. The chain carries TRBV27 and TRBJ2-5, with D possibly matching TRBD1 (6 bases). Here the CDR3 reads CASRSLAQGETQYF. The CDR3 DNA follows: TGTGCCAGCAGATCCCTCGCGCAGGGGGAGACCCAGTACTTC.